This is a list of T cell receptor beta chains from one sample in a study of T cells after yellow fever vaccination. From the 5' RACE reads, TCRdb called clonotypes with MiXCR, one entry per CDR3 protein. The sample contains about 500,000 distinct CDR3 sequences, about a sixth of which appear only once. The starting material was PBMCs, obtained around 5 days after the first yellow fever vaccination. Receptors were obtained from a man aged 18 to 35 who received the YFV17D yellow fever vaccine. Both conserved end residues are trimmed from each CDR3. The D gene is left open where the match is weak. The size of a clone is reported for some rows only, either as once, few or many, or as a class for expanded clones.

TRBV5-1	.	TRBJ2-1	11	few	ASSSEAYNEQF
TRBV10-2	.	TRBJ2-7	12	.	ASSGGVNIYEQY
TRBV5-1	TRBD2	TRBJ2-3	14	.	ASSEITGGSTDTQY
TRBV23-1	.	TRBJ1-4	13	few	ASIQRGGAYEKLF
TRBV4-3	.	TRBJ2-3	14	few	ASSQVGDTRTDTQY
TRBV5-6	.	TRBJ1-1	12	.	ASNLLDRNTEAF
TRBV20-1	TRBD1	TRBJ2-5	12	.	SAPSRGPQETQY
TRBV20-1	.	TRBJ2-3	10	few	SAGLGGDTQY
TRBV12-5	.	TRBJ2-1	14	few	ASGLAPRSRVNEQF
TRBV20-1	.	TRBJ2-3	14	.	SARDYRTSSTDTQY
TRBV6-1	.	TRBJ2-2	11	few	ASSEILTGELF
TRBV4-1	.	TRBJ2-3	13	few	ASSQESSLGDTQY
TRBV6-1	.	TRBJ1-6	12	.	ASTRDSVNSPLH
TRBV2	.	TRBJ2-2	12	.	ASSGWKITGELF
TRBV12-3/TRBV12-4	TRBD2	TRBJ2-5	12	few	ASSLASGAETQY
TRBV29-1	.	TRBJ1-3	13	few	SVATGLSSGNTIY
TRBV5-1	TRBD1	TRBJ1-1	13	.	ASSRGQGAGTEAF
TRBV7-9	.	TRBJ2-7	12	.	ASSYQASPYEQY
TRBV7-2	TRBD1	TRBJ2-5	12	.	TSSQTGGEETQY
TRBV20-1	.	TRBJ1-1	13	.	SARGGNTLGTEAF
TRBV18	.	TRBJ2-5	12	few	ASSPSGRSGTQY
TRBV6-5	.	TRBJ1-1	12	few	ASSYRGFNTEAF
TRBV20-1	.	TRBJ2-1	11	few	SARMAVINEQF
TRBV29-1	.	TRBJ1-5	13	.	SVEDSAGGGQPQH
TRBV5-1	.	TRBJ2-3	12	.	ASSFGWRTDTQY
TRBV12-3/TRBV12-4	TRBD1	TRBJ1-1	13	.	ASSLRQGSSTEAF
TRBV7-3	TRBD2	TRBJ2-1	13	once	ASSQDRAGGSEQF
TRBV6-5	.	TRBJ1-5	14	few	ASSFSGSRSNQPQH
TRBV5-1	TRBD1	TRBJ1-4	13	.	ASSLGQGTNEKLF
TRBV5-1	TRBD2	TRBJ2-5	13	.	ASSPGVAGRETQY
TRBV30	.	TRBJ2-4	13	.	AWKGPEGTKNIQY
TRBV20-1	.	TRBJ1-1	11	.	SARDPPYTEAF
TRBV25-1	.	TRBJ2-7	12	few	ASSEGLLGYEQY
TRBV10-3	TRBD2	TRBJ2-1	15	.	AIPVSGGNLSYNEQF
TRBV7-2	.	TRBJ2-3	11	.	ASSLGTGDTQY
TRBV7-3	.	TRBJ1-1	12	.	ASSPLGGGTEAF
TRBV5-1	.	TRBJ1-3	13	.	ASSSGTVSGNTIY
TRBV2	.	TRBJ2-4	11	many	ASSQDGKNIQY
TRBV5-1	TRBD2	TRBJ2-1	13	.	ASTREGSSYNEQF
TRBV24-1	TRBD1	TRBJ1-4	12	once	ATSLTGVTEKLF
TRBV28	TRBD2	TRBJ2-5	12	.	ASSRLATQETQY
TRBV10-3	.	TRBJ2-7	12	.	AISESTGPYEQY
TRBV20-1	TRBD1	TRBJ1-1	10	few	SARPGQAGAF
TRBV6-1	.	TRBJ1-4	14	few	ASSEGLVRNREKLF
TRBV7-9	TRBD1	TRBJ1-1	12	.	ASSWDREATAAF
TRBV5-4	.	TRBJ2-4	14	few	ASSMELELAKNIQY
TRBV12-3/TRBV12-4	TRBD1	TRBJ1-5	13	.	ASSTGQGLYQPQH
TRBV9	TRBD1	TRBJ2-4	14	.	ASSPSRGQGTNIQY
TRBV5-1	.	TRBJ2-7	9	many	ASRADNEQY
TRBV20-1	TRBD1	TRBJ2-3	13	few	SASRDRGPTDTQY